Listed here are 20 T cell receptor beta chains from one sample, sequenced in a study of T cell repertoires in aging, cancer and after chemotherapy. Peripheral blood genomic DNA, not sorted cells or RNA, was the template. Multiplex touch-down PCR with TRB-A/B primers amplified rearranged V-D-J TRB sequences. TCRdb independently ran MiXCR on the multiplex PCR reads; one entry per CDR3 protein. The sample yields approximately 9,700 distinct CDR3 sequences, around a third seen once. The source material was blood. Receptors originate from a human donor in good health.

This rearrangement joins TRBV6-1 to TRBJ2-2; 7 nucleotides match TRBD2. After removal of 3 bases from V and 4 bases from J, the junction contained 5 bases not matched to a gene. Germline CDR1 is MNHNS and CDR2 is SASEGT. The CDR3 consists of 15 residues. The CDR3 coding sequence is TGTGCCAGCAGTGATGGCGGGAGAAGCACCGGGGAGCTGTTTTTT. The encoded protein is CASSDGGRSTGELFF.

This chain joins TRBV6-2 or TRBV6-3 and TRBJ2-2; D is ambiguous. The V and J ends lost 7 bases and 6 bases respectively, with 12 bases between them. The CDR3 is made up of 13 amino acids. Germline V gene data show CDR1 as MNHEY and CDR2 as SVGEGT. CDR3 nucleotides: TGTGCCAGCACCCCTCATGGGTCCGGGGAGCTGTTTTTT. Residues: CASTPHGSGELFF.

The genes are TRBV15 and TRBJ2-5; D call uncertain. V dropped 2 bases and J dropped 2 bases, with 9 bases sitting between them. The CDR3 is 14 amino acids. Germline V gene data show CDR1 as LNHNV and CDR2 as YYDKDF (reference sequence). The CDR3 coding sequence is TGTGCCACCAGCAGAAGACGGGTACAAGAGACCCAGTACTTC. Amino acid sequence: CATSRRRVQETQYF.

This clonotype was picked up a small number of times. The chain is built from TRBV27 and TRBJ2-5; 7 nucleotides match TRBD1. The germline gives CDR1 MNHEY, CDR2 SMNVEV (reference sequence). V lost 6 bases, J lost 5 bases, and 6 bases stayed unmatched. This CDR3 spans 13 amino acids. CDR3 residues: CASRPRGSETQYF. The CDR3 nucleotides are TGTGCCAGCAGGCCCAGGGGGAGTGAGACCCAGTACTTC.

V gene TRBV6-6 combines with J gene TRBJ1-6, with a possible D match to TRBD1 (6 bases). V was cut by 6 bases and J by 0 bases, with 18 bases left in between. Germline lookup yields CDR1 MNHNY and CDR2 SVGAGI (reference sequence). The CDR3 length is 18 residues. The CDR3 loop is CASSSAARGSSYNSPLHF. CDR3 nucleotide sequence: TGTGCCAGCAGCTCGGCTGCCAGGGGTAGCTCCTATAATTCACCCCTCCACTTT.

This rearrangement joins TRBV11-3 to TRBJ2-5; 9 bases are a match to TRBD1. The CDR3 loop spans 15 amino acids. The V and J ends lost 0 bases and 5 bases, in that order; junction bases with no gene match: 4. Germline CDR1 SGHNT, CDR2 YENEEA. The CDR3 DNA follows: TGTGCCAGCAGCTTAGAGGGGACAGGGTTGGAGACCCAGTACTTC. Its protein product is CASSLEGTGLETQYF.

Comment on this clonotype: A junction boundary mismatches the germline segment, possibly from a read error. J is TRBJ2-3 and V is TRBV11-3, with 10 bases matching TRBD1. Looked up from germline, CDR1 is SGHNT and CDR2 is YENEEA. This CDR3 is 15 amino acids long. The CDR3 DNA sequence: TGTGCCTGCAGCTCCCGGACAGGGGGGGGAGATACGCAGTATTTT. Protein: CACSSRTGGGDTQYF.

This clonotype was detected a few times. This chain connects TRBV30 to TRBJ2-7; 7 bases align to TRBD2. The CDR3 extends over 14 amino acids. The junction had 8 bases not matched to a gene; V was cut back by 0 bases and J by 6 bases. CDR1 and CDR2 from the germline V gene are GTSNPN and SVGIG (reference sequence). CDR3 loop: CAWSVGAGDLEQYF. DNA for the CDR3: TGTGCCTGGAGTGTAGGGGCGGGGGATCTCGAGCAGTACTTC.

The CDR3 region has the DNA TGTGCCAGCAGTTACCCTCCCGACAGGTTTCGCAATCAGCCCCAGCATTTT. Translating it yields CASSYPPDRFRNQPQHF. V and J are TRBV6-5 and TRBJ1-5; possible D gene TRBD1, 6 bases. V lost 2 bases and J 2 bases, leaving 16 bases between the germline ends. Germline values: CDR1 MNHEY, CDR2 SVGAGI. The CDR3 is 17 amino acids.

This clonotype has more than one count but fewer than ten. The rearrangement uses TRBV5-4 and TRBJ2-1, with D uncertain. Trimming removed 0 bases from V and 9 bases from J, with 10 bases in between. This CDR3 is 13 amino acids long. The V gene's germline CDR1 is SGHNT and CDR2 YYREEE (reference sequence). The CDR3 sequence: CASSLVPLGEQFF. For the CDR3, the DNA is TGTGCCAGCAGCTTGGTACCCCTAGGTGAGCAGTTCTTC.

The CDR3 DNA is TGTGCCAGCAGCCGAACCGGGACCCAGGCCTACGAGCAGTACTTC. It yields the protein CASSRTGTQAYEQYF. The chain joins TRBV6-5 to TRBJ2-7; D might be TRBD1 or TRBD2, each matching 5 bases. The germline gives CDR1 MNHEY, CDR2 SVGAGI. This CDR3 region has 15 residues. The V gene lost 6 bases and the J gene lost 2 bases, with 17 bases spanning the gap.

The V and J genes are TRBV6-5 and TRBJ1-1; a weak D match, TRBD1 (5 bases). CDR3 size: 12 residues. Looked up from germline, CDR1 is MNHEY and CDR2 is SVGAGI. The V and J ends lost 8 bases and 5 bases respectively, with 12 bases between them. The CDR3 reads CASRTGGTEAFF. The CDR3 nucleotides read TGTGCCAGCCGGACCGGGGGTACTGAAGCTTTCTTT.

The CDR3 loop reads CASSLSFSPLHF. The CDR3 bases are TGTGCCAGCAGCTTGAGTTTTTCACCCCTCCACTTT. The chain carries TRBV7-6 and TRBJ1-6; no definite D call. From germline, CDR1 is SGHVS and CDR2 FNYEAQ. The CDR3 contains 12 residues. Trimming took 3 bases from V and 9 from J, leaving 6 bases between them.

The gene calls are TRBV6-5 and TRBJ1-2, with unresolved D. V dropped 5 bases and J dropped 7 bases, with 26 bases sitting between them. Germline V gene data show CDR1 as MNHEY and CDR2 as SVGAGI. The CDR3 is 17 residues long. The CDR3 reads CASSRARTLPAPFGYTF. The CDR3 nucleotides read TGTGCCAGCAGTCGGGCCCGAACCCTCCCTGCTCCGTTTGGCTACACCTTC.

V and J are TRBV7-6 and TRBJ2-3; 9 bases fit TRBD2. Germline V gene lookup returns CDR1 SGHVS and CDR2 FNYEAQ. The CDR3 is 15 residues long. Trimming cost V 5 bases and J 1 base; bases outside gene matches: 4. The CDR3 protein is CASSTRLAGTDTQYF. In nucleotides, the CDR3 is TGTGCCAGCAGCACCCGACTAGCGGGCACAGATACGCAGTATTTT.

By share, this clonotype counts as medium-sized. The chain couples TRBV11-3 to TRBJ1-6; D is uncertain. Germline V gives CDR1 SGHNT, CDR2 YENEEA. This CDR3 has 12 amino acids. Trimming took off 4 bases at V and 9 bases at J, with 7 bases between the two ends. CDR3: CASSSPPSPLHF. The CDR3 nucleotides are TGTGCCAGCAGCTCGCCCCCTTCACCCCTCCACTTT.

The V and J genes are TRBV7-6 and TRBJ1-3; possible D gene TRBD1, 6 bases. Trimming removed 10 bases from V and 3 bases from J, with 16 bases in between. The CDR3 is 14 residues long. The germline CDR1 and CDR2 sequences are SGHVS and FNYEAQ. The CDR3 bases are TGTGCCACAAAGGCAGGGGCCGGTGGAAACACCATATATTTT. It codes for CATKAGAGGNTIYF.

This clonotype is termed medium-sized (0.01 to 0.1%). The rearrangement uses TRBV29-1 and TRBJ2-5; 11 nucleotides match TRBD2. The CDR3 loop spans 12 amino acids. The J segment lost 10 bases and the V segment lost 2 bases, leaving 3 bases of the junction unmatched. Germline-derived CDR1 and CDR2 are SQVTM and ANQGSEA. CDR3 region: CSVEPLAGDQYF. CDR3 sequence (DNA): TGCAGCGTTGAACCACTAGCGGGGGACCAGTACTTC. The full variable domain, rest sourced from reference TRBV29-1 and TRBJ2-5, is SAVISQKPSRDICQRGTSLTIQCQVDSQVTMMFWYRQQPGQSLTLIATANQGSEATYESGFVIDKFPISRPNLTFSTLTVSNMSPEDSSIYLCSVEPLAGDQYFGPGTRLLVL.

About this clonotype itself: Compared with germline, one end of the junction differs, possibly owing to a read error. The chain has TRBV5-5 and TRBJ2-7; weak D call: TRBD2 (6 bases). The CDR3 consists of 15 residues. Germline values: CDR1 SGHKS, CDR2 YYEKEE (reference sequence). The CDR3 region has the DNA TGCGCCAGCAGCCCGGAGTCGGGACTTTTAAACGAGCAGTACTTC. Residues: CASSPESGLLNEQYF.

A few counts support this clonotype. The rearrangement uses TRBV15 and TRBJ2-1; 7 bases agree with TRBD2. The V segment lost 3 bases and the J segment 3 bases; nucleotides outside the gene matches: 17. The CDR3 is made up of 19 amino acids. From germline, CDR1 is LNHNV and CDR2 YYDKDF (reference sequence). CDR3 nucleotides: TGTGCCACCAGCAGCCACCAAGTGGGAGGGGCTACAGGCTACAATGAGCAGTTCTTC. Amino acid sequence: CATSSHQVGGATGYNEQFF.